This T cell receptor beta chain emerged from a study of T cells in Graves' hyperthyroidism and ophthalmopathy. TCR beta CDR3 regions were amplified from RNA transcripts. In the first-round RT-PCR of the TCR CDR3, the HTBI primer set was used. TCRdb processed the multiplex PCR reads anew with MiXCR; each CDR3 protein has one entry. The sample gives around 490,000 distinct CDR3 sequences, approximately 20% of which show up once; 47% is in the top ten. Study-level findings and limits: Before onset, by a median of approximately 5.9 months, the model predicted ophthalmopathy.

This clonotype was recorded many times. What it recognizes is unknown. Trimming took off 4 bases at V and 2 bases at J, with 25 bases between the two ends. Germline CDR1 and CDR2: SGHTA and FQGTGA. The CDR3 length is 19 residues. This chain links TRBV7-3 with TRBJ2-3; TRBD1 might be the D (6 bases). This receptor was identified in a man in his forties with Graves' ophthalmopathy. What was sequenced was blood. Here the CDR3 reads CASSSRRDKRFFDTDTQYF. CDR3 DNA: TGTGCCAGCAGCTCCCGCCGGGACAAGAGATTTTTTGACACAGATACGCAGTATTTT.